This TCR beta chain was documented in a study of blood T cell repertoires in COVID-19. Between the trimmed V and J ends, which lost 0 bases and 0 bases, there was a span of 10 bases. The CDR3 totals 16 residues. Germline V gene data show CDR1 as MNHEY and CDR2 as SVGAGI. Donors were grouped by their self-reported clinical history. Symptom resolution, clearance, or two negative PCRs marked the recovered donors of Cohort 3. Authors' analysis steps: Estimation of nucleated cell counts was performed using reference gene primer amplification. Data came from immunoSEQ multiplex PCR; TCRdb stores just in-frame clones and leaves some out. The D gene and trimming were derived from the DNA, and the V and J assignments and clone size from that table. The sample holds about 460,000 clones, more than 85% seen once.

This clonotype originated in a woman in her sixties who had recovered from COVID-19. The sequenced sample was PBMCs or T cells enriched from blood (not recorded which). The chain is built from TRBV6-5 and TRBJ2-3; a weak D match, TRBD2 (6 bases). This CDR3 reads CASSYSGRFSTDTQYF. The CDR3 DNA is TGTGCCAGCAGTTACTCGGGGAGGTTTAGCACAGATACGCAGTATTTT.